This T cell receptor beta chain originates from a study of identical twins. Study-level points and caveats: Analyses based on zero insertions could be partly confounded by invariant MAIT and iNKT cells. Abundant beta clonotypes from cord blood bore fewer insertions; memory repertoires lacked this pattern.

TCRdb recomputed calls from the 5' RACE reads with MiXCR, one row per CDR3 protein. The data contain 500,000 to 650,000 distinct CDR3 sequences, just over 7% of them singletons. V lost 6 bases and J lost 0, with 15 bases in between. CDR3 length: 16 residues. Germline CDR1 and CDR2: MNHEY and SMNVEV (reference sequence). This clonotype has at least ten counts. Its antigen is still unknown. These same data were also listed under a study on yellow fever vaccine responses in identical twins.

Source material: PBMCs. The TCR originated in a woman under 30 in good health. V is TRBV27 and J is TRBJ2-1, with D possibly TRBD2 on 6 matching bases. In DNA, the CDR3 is TGTGCCAGCAGCCCGGGTCGGGAGAGCTCCTACAATGAGCAGTTCTTC. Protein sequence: CASSPGRESSYNEQFF.